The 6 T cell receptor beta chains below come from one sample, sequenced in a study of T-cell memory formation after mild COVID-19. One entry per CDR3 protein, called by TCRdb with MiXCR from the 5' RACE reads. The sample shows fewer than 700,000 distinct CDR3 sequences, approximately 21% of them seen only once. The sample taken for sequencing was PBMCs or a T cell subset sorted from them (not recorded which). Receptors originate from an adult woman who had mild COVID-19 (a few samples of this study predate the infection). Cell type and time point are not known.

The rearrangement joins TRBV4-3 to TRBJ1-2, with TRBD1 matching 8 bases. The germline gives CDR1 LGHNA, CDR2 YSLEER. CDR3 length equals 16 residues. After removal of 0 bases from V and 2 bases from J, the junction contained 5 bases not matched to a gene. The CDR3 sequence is CASSQDSYRGNYGYTF. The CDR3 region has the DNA TGCGCCAGCAGCCAAGATAGTTACAGGGGGAACTATGGCTACACCTTC.

The CDR3 nucleotides read TGTGCCAGCAGCTTCCTTGGTACGCCAGATACGCAGTATTTT. Protein product: CASSFLGTPDTQYF. The rearrangement uses TRBV7-3 and TRBJ2-3; D gene ambiguous. The CDR3 loop spans 14 amino acids. The germline gives CDR1 SGHTA, CDR2 FQGTGA. Trimming shortened V by 3 bases and J by 4 bases, and 11 bases separated the two germline ends.

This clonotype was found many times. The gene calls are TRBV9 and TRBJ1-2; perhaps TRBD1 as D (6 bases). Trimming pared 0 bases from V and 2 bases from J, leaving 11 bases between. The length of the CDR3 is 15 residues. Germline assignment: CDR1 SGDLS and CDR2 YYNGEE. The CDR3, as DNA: TGTGCCAGCAGCGTAGCTCCAGGGGCGAACTATGGCTACACCTTC. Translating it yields CASSVAPGANYGYTF.

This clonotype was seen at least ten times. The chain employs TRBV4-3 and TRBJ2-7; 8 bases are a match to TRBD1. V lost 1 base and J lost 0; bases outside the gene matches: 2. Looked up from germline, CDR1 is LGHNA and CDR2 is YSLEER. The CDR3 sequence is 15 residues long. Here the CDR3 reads CASSQGTGGSYEQYF. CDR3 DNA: TGCGCCAGCAGCCAAGGTACAGGGGGCTCCTACGAGCAGTACTTC.

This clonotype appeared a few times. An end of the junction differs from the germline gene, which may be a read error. The CDR3 protein is CASSPGVTYTLF. CDR3 nucleotide sequence: TGTGCCAGCAGCCCCGGGGTGACCTACACCCTCTTC. The chain links TRBV7-2 to TRBJ1-2; the D is unclear. CDR1 is SGHTA, CDR2 FQGNSA, per germline. CDR3 length: 12 residues.

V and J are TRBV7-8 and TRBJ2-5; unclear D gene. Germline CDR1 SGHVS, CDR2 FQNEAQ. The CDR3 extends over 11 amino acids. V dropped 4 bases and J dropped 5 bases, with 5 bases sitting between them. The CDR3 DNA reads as TGTGCCAGCAGCTATATGGAGACCCAGTACTTC. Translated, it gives CASSYMETQYF.